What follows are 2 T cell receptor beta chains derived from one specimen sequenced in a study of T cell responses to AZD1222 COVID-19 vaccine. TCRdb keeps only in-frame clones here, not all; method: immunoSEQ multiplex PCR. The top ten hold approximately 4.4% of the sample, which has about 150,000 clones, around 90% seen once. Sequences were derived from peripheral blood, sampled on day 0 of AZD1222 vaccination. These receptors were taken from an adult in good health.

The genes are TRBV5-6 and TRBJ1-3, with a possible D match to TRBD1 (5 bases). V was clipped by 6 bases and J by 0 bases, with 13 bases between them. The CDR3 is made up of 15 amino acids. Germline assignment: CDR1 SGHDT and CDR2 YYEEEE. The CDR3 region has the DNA TGTGCCAGCACCGCTCCAGGGCCCTCTGGAAACACCATATATTTT. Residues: CASTAPGPSGNTIYF.

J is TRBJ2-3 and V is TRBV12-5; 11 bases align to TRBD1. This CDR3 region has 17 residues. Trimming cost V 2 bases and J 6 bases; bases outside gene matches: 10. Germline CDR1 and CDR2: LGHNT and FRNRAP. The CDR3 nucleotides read TGTGCTAGTGGTTTGAACCTCGGACAGGGGGCTATGGATACGCAGTATTTT. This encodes CASGLNLGQGAMDTQYF.